These T cell receptor beta chains were read from a single sample in a study of OX40 agonist ivuxolimab in advanced cancers. Measured with immunoSEQ multiplex PCR; TCRdb has only the in-frame clones, and not every one. The sample lists about 47,000 clones; about 90% were seen once. The material sequenced was CD4+ or CD8+ T cells sorted from blood, taken in a trial of the OX40 agonist ivuxolimab. These receptors were collected from an adult with an advanced solid tumor such as melanoma, head and neck, liver or kidney cancer. CDR3s include the opening cysteine and the closing phenylalanine or tryptophan. The order of the fields is V gene, D gene, J gene, clone size, CDR3 protein, CDR3 DNA. D genes are given only for firm matches. The size field is filled for only some rows; it gives once, few, many or a size class.

V gene: TRBV14; D gene: -; J gene: TRBJ2-1; clone size: few; CDR3 protein: CASSQLGTHNNEQFF; CDR3 DNA: TGTGCCAGCAGCCAACTCGGGACTCACAACAATGAGCAGTTCTTC
V gene: TRBV5-6; D gene: -; J gene: TRBJ2-3; clone size: -; CDR3 protein: CASSRRGPTDTQYF; CDR3 DNA: TGTGCCAGCAGCCGGCGGGGACCGACCGATACGCAGTATTTT
V gene: TRBV7-9; D gene: TRBD1; J gene: TRBJ1-2; clone size: -; CDR3 protein: CASSLAQGFYGYTF; CDR3 DNA: TGTGCCAGCAGCTTGGCACAGGGGTTCTATGGCTACACCTTC
V gene: TRBV11-3; D gene: -; J gene: TRBJ2-7; clone size: -; CDR3 protein: CASSLGRGPTYEQYF; CDR3 DNA: TGTGCCAGCAGCTTAGGGCGGGGGCCAACCTACGAGCAGTACTTC
V gene: TRBV4-1; D gene: -; J gene: TRBJ2-1; clone size: once; CDR3 protein: CASSEGLDEQFF; CDR3 DNA: TGCGCCAGCAGCGAAGGGTTGGATGAGCAGTTCTTC
V gene: TRBV4-1; D gene: -; J gene: TRBJ1-2; clone size: -; CDR3 protein: CASSQATTGSVGYTF; CDR3 DNA: TGCGCCAGCAGCCAAGCCACTACAGGGTCGGTTGGCTACACCTTC
V gene: TRBV5-1; D gene: -; J gene: TRBJ2-7; clone size: -; CDR3 protein: CASSLVMGGNEQYF; CDR3 DNA: TGCGCCAGCAGCTTGGTGATGGGCGGGAACGAGCAGTACTTC
V gene: TRBV5-1; D gene: -; J gene: TRBJ2-7; clone size: -; CDR3 protein: CASSADRTYEQYF; CDR3 DNA: TGCGCCAGCAGCGCCGACAGGACCTACGAGCAGTACTTC
V gene: TRBV7-2; D gene: -; J gene: TRBJ2-1; clone size: -; CDR3 protein: CASSPISYNEQFF; CDR3 DNA: TGTGCCAGCAGCCCTATTTCCTACAATGAGCAGTTCTTC
V gene: TRBV29-1; D gene: -; J gene: TRBJ1-1; clone size: -; CDR3 protein: CSGGVRTGNTEAFF; CDR3 DNA: TGCAGCGGTGGGGTTCGAACAGGGAACACTGAAGCTTTCTTT
V gene: TRBV10-3; D gene: -; J gene: TRBJ1-4; clone size: -; CDR3 protein: CAISGVESDPEKLFF; CDR3 DNA: TGTGCCATCAGTGGCGTAGAGTCAGACCCGGAAAAACTGTTTTTT
V gene: TRBV28; D gene: TRBD2; J gene: TRBJ2-1; clone size: -; CDR3 protein: CASSFAIAGGHNEQFF; CDR3 DNA: TGTGCCAGCAGTTTTGCGATAGCGGGGGGCCACAATGAGCAGTTCTTC
V gene: TRBV14; D gene: -; J gene: TRBJ2-1; clone size: -; CDR3 protein: CASSQVGGLSNEQFF; CDR3 DNA: TGTGCCAGCAGCCAAGTTGGGGGGCTAAGCAATGAGCAGTTCTTC
V gene: TRBV28; D gene: -; J gene: TRBJ2-3; clone size: -; CDR3 protein: CASSSRRGGDTQYF; CDR3 DNA: TGTGCCAGCAGCTCCCGGCGGGGAGGAGATACGCAGTATTTT
V gene: TRBV4-2; D gene: -; J gene: TRBJ1-2; clone size: -; CDR3 protein: CASSQGQQNYGYTF; CDR3 DNA: TGTGCCAGCAGCCAAGGACAGCAAAACTATGGCTACACCTTC
V gene: TRBV18; D gene: -; J gene: TRBJ2-3; clone size: -; CDR3 protein: CASHQGRDTQYF; CDR3 DNA: TGTGCCAGCCATCAGGGGAGAGATACGCAGTATTTT
V gene: TRBV11-2; D gene: -; J gene: TRBJ2-6; clone size: -; CDR3 protein: CASSFDDYGGANVLTF; CDR3 DNA: TGTGCCAGCAGCTTTGATGATTACGGAGGGGCCAACGTCCTGACTTTC
V gene: TRBV7-9; D gene: TRBD1; J gene: TRBJ2-5; clone size: -; CDR3 protein: CASSRGQGEQTQYF; CDR3 DNA: TGTGCCAGCAGCCGCGGACAGGGGGAACAGACCCAGTACTTC
V gene: TRBV29-1; D gene: -; J gene: TRBJ2-1; clone size: -; CDR3 protein: CSVDLQGNEQFF; CDR3 DNA: TGCAGCGTTGATCTTCAGGGCAATGAGCAGTTCTTC
V gene: TRBV15; D gene: -; J gene: TRBJ1-1; clone size: -; CDR3 protein: CATSRERAEAFF; CDR3 DNA: TGTGCCACCAGCAGAGAGCGGGCTGAAGCTTTCTTT
V gene: TRBV6-4; D gene: -; J gene: TRBJ1-3; clone size: -; CDR3 protein: CASSLGGGVLTAGGTIYF; CDR3 DNA: TGTGCCAGCAGCCTCGGAGGGGGGGTTTTGACAGCCGGTGGCACCATATATTTT
V gene: TRBV9; D gene: TRBD2; J gene: TRBJ2-4; clone size: -; CDR3 protein: CASSVEPSGGDSIQYF; CDR3 DNA: TGTGCCAGCAGCGTGGAGCCTAGCGGGGGTGATAGCATTCAGTACTTC
V gene: TRBV9; D gene: -; J gene: TRBJ2-5; clone size: -; CDR3 protein: CASSVARGTETQYF; CDR3 DNA: TGTGCCAGCAGCGTAGCCCGGGGGACAGAGACCCAGTACTTC
V gene: TRBV11-1; D gene: TRBD2; J gene: TRBJ2-3; clone size: -; CDR3 protein: CASSLRLRAGGPADTQYF; CDR3 DNA: TGTGCCAGCAGCTTGAGATTGAGGGCGGGGGGCCCTGCAGATACGCAGTATTTT
V gene: TRBV19; D gene: TRBD2; J gene: TRBJ2-2; clone size: -; CDR3 protein: CASSRRLAGGGSGELFF; CDR3 DNA: TGTGCCAGTAGTAGAAGACTAGCGGGGGGGGGTTCCGGGGAGCTGTTTTTT
V gene: TRBV7-9; D gene: -; J gene: TRBJ2-7; clone size: -; CDR3 protein: CASSLGWGRSYEQYF; CDR3 DNA: TGTGCCAGCAGCTTAGGGTGGGGCCGATCCTACGAGCAGTACTTC
V gene: TRBV5-1; D gene: TRBD2; J gene: TRBJ2-3; clone size: -; CDR3 protein: CASSLTGLAADTQYF; CDR3 DNA: TGCGCCAGCAGCTTGACCGGACTAGCAGCAGATACGCAGTATTTT
V gene: TRBV7-9; D gene: -; J gene: TRBJ2-1; clone size: once; CDR3 protein: CASSRLSSYNEQFF; CDR3 DNA: TGTGCCAGCAGCCGGCTTAGCTCCTACAATGAGCAGTTCTTC
V gene: TRBV6-1; D gene: -; J gene: TRBJ2-7; clone size: -; CDR3 protein: CATRSAVANEQYF; CDR3 DNA: TGTGCCACCCGGTCCGCAGTTGCTAACGAGCAGTACTTC
V gene: TRBV19; D gene: -; J gene: TRBJ1-3; clone size: -; CDR3 protein: CATLDGSSGNTIYF; CDR3 DNA: TGTGCCACCCTCGACGGTTCCTCTGGAAACACCATATATTTT
V gene: TRBV5-1; D gene: -; J gene: TRBJ2-2; clone size: -; CDR3 protein: CASSLGHTDTGELFF; CDR3 DNA: TGCGCCAGCAGCTTGGGACACACAGATACCGGGGAGCTGTTTTTT